This T cell receptor (beta chain) was captured by sequencing in a study of CD8+CD57+ T cells in acquired aplastic anemia. As for the study in general: Sorted CD4+ and CD8+ cells gave an average of approximately 3 ug of DNA. Study-level results: About 29 sequences, all CD8+ CDR3, were shared between patients and controls.

Trimming shortened V by 0 bases and J by 7 bases, and 7 bases separated the two germline ends. Germline CDR1 and CDR2: ENHRY and SYGVKD. The CDR3 length is 14 residues. Worth noting for this clonotype: The antigen remains undetermined.

Selection for sequencing was limited to patients who had shown CD8+CD57+ cell expansion by flow cytometry. Genomic DNA was employed as the template in profiling TCR beta VDJ and CDR3. TCRdb recomputed calls from the reads with MiXCR, one row per CDR3 protein. Of approximately 190,000 distinct CDR3 sequences detected, 48% appear once; the ten largest clones hold over 7.5%. The sample comprised sorted CD4+, CD8+, or CD8+CD57+ T cells (not recorded which) from PBMCs. The chain employs TRBV10-3 and TRBJ1-6, with no clear D. The TCR sequence derives from a human donor with aplastic anemia. CDR3 bases: TGTGCCATCAGTGAGTCGTTGGGGAATTCACCCCTCCACTTT. Protein sequence: CAISESLGNSPLHF.